These 32 T cell receptor beta chains share one sample of origin, sequenced in a study of blood T cell repertoires in COVID-19 (TCRdb year 2020). The method behind the library was the immunoSEQ multiplex PCR assay. What TCRdb holds here is the immuneACCESS table cut down to in-frame rearrangements. Part of the clones is not present; checked against another copy, under half of the missing clones reflect an unresolved V gene, and the others are unexplained. A total of about 94,000 clones appear in this sample, over 65% of them only once. The ten largest clones add up to about 3.9% of the sample. Input material: peripheral blood. The receptors originated from a man in his sixties or seventies with COVID-19, enrolled during active disease.

This chain links TRBV4-3 with TRBJ1-6; a weak D match, TRBD1 (5 bases). The V end lost 0 bases, the J end lost 7 bases, and 13 bases lay between the germline ends. This CDR3 has 16 amino acids. CDR1 is LGHNA and CDR2 is YSLEER in the germline V gene. CDR3 in DNA: TGCGCCAGCAGCCAAGAGTCTAACAGGTGGAATTCACCCCTCCACTTT. Translation gives CASSQESNRWNSPLHF.

The count of this clone is one. This sequence joins TRBV9 and TRBJ2-1, with TRBD2 identical over 10 bases. V gave up 0 bases and J gave up 8 bases; unmatched junction bases: 2. The CDR3 loop spans 14 amino acids. CDR1 is SGDLS and CDR2 is YYNGEE in the germline V gene. As DNA, the CDR3 is TGTGCCAGCAGCGTAGTAGCGGGAGGAGATGAGCAGTTCTTC. It translates to CASSVVAGGDEQFF.

The chain carries TRBV6-2 or TRBV6-3 and TRBJ1-5; TRBD1 aligns across 9 bases. The germline V gene encodes CDR1 MNHEY and CDR2 SVGEGT. This CDR3 region has 15 residues. The V gene end was trimmed by 6 bases and the J gene end by 5 bases; junction bases not matched to a gene: 8. The CDR3 reads CASSPRGTGYQPQHF. The CDR3 region has the DNA TGTGCCAGCAGCCCCAGAGGGACAGGGTATCAGCCCCAGCATTTT.

This chain joins TRBV24-1 and TRBJ2-1; D might be TRBD2 (5 bases). Germline V gene sequence: CDR1 KGHDR, CDR2 SFDVKD. This CDR3 contains 19 residues. V lost 3 bases, J lost 3 bases, and 23 bases lay in between. Here the CDR3 reads CATSDKAPRGSVGYNEQFF. CDR3 coding DNA: TGTGCCACCAGTGATAAGGCCCCGCGAGGGTCGGTGGGCTACAATGAGCAGTTCTTC.

The gene calls are TRBV19 and TRBJ2-5, with TRBD1 as a possible D gene (5 bases). Germline loops: CDR1 LNHDA, CDR2 SQIVND (reference sequence). Trimming left V 6 bases short and J 0 bases short, with 8 bases between. The CDR3 is 13 amino acids. The CDR3 DNA reads as TGTGCCAGTAGCCAGGGATACCAAGAGACCCAGTACTTC. This translates into CASSQGYQETQYF.

There are a few counts of this clone. The V call is TRBV28, the J call TRBJ1-3; 8 nucleotides align to TRBD1. Germline V gene sequence: CDR1 MDHEN, CDR2 SYDVKM. Trimming removed 3 bases from V and 3 bases from J; junction bases left unmatched: 4. The CDR3 spans 15 residues. The CDR3 sequence: CASSLRRGLGNTIYF. In DNA form, the CDR3 reads TGTGCCAGCAGTTTGCGCAGGGGGCTTGGAAACACCATATATTTT.

The V call is TRBV4-3, the J call TRBJ1-1, with a tentative D call TRBD1 (5 bases). This CDR3 is built from 15 residues. V was cut by 5 bases and J by 6 bases, with 19 bases left in between. CDR1 is LGHNA, CDR2 YSLEER, per germline. CDR3 region: CASSETDGGEAEAFF. Here the CDR3 DNA reads TGCGCCAGCAGCGAAACGGACGGGGGGGAGGCTGAAGCTTTCTTT.

This clone occurred a few times. This sequence joins TRBV6-2 or TRBV6-3 and TRBJ1-1; D unclear. V lost 1 base, J lost 4 bases, and 7 bases lay in between. CDR1 and CDR2 from the germline V gene are MNHEY and SVGEGT. This CDR3 is 13 amino acids long. The CDR3 spells CASSYFLGTEAFF. CDR3 bases: TGTGCCAGCAGTTACTTTCTAGGCACTGAAGCTTTCTTT.

By frequency in the sample, this clone is medium-sized. The chain employs TRBV11-3 and TRBJ2-2; D not resolved. V was clipped by 4 bases and J by 9 bases, with 12 bases between them. The CDR3 is made up of 13 amino acids. The germline gives CDR1 SGHNT, CDR2 YENEEA. The CDR3 sequence is CASSSPRSWELFF. The CDR3 DNA is TGTGCCAGCAGCTCCCCTCGGTCCTGGGAGCTGTTTTTT.

This clone was seen just once. V and J are TRBV19 and TRBJ1-5; 8 bases line up with TRBD1. CDR3 size: 13 residues. The ends lost 7 bases at V and 5 bases at J; junction bases unmatched: 4. Germline loops: CDR1 LNHDA, CDR2 SQIVND (reference sequence). The CDR3 DNA follows: TGTGCCAGTATTCCGGGACAGGATCAGCCCCAGCATTTT. Protein product: CASIPGQDQPQHF.

The chain has TRBV19 and TRBJ2-1; D possibly corresponds to TRBD1 (5 bases). Trimming shortened V by 5 bases and J by 6 bases, and 11 bases separated the two germline ends. CDR1 LNHDA and CDR2 SQIVND come from the germline V gene (reference sequence). This CDR3 region has 13 residues. In DNA form, the CDR3 reads TGTGCCAGTAGTGCCCAGGGTAGCAATGAGCAGTTCTTC. Translating gives CASSAQGSNEQFF.

The V gene is TRBV10-3, the J gene TRBJ2-5; 11 nucleotides align to TRBD2. CDR1 ENHRY and CDR2 SYGVKD come from the germline V gene. The CDR3 is made up of 15 amino acids. The ends lost 6 bases at V and 7 bases at J; junction bases unmatched: 10. CDR3 nucleotides: TGTGCCATCAGCCCTCGGGGGACTAGCGGCAGGACCCAGTACTTC. Its translation: CAISPRGTSGRTQYF.

The chain uses TRBV18 and TRBJ1-2; perhaps TRBD1 as D (6 bases). The ends were cut back, 3 bases at V and 6 bases at J, with 14 bases in the middle. Germline assignment: CDR1 KGHSH and CDR2 LQKENI. This CDR3 comprises 14 residues. The CDR3 DNA reads TGTGCCAGCTCACCGCCGACAGGAAATCATGGCTACACCTTC. This translates into CASSPPTGNHGYTF.

In its sample, this clone was seen many times. CDR3 region: CASSLGQTYNSPLHF. In DNA form, the CDR3 reads TGTGCCAGCAGCCTGGGACAAACATATAATTCACCCCTCCACTTT. The rearrangement links TRBV3-1 (or the pseudogene TRBV3-2) to TRBJ1-6, with D possibly TRBD1 on 6 matching bases. There are 15 residues in the CDR3. The ends were cut back, 4 bases at V and 4 bases at J, with 11 bases in the middle. Germline-derived CDR1 and CDR2 are LGHDT and YNNKEL (reference sequence).

This clone was recorded only once. This chain uses TRBV2 with TRBJ1-4; D is unclear. The germline CDR1 and CDR2 sequences are SNHLY and FYNNEI. V was shortened by 3 bases and J by 15 bases, with 11 bases between the two germline ends. The CDR3 is 11 amino acids. CDR3 nucleotide sequence: TGTGCCAGCAGTGATCGCCGGGGAATGTTTTTT. It specifies CASSDRRGMFF.

The gene calls are TRBV23-1 and TRBJ2-7, with TRBD1 matching over 8 bases. TRBV23-1 is an ORF, with its function uncertain. The CDR3 runs 16 residues. V lost 5 bases to trimming and J lost 1 base; unmatched junction nucleotides: 10. CDR3 sequence reads: CASSNKTGAISYEQYF. The CDR3 DNA follows: TGCGCCAGCAGTAACAAGACAGGGGCGATATCCTACGAGCAGTACTTC.

The V and J genes are TRBV27 and TRBJ1-4; 9 bases map to TRBD1. The CDR3 has 16 residues. The germline CDR1 and CDR2 sequences are MNHEY and SMNVEV (reference sequence). The junction had 13 bases not matched to a gene; V was cut back by 6 bases and J by 8 bases. Written as DNA, the CDR3 is TGTGCCAGCAGCCCCCGGGCACAGGGGGCCTGGGAAAAACTGTTTTTT. This encodes CASSPRAQGAWEKLFF.

This chain links TRBV18 with TRBJ2-7, with 7 bases fitting TRBD1. Per the germline V gene, CDR1 is KGHSH and CDR2 is LQKENI. With 3 bases clipped from V and 2 bases from J, the junction kept 10 bases outside the gene matches. The CDR3 totals 16 residues. The CDR3 here is CASSPYRDSLAYEQYF. The DNA for the CDR3 is TGTGCCAGCTCACCTTACCGGGACAGCCTAGCCTACGAGCAGTACTTC.

V and J are TRBV11-2 and TRBJ2-1; 8 nucleotides match TRBD2. Trimming at V came to 0 bases and at J to 9 bases, leaving 4 bases not matched to a gene. This CDR3 spans 14 amino acids. Germline lookup yields CDR1 SGHAT and CDR2 FQNNGV. The CDR3 reads CASSLDPGTSEQFF. DNA of the CDR3: TGTGCCAGCAGCTTAGATCCCGGGACTAGTGAGCAGTTCTTC.

The V gene is TRBV9, the J gene TRBJ2-7; TRBD1 matches at 8 bases. J lost 6 bases, V lost 0 bases, and 11 bases had no gene match. The length of the CDR3 is 16 residues. The germline V gene has CDR1 SGDLS and CDR2 YYNGEE. CDR3 DNA sequence: TGTGCCAGCAGCGTAGCAACAGGGGGGAGATTTGGCGAGCAGTACTTC. Translating it yields CASSVATGGRFGEQYF.

This clone was seen once. The chain combines TRBV20-1 with TRBJ1-2, with D unresolved. Germline CDR1 is DFQATT and CDR2 is SNEGSKA (reference sequence). Trimming shortened V by 3 bases and J by 6 bases, and 20 bases separated the two germline ends. This CDR3 is 15 amino acids long. In nucleotides, the CDR3 is TGCAGTGCTAGTTCGAGACTCGGAGGGAGACATGGCTACACCTTC. Translated, it gives CSASSRLGGRHGYTF.

V usage is TRBV19 and J usage is TRBJ1-1; 7 nucleotides agree with TRBD1. The CDR3 sequence is 15 residues long. Germline CDR1 and CDR2: LNHDA and SQIVND (reference sequence). The V and J ends lost 6 bases and 0 bases, in that order; junction bases with no gene match: 7. The CDR3 DNA is TGTGCCAGTAGGACGCAGGGACAGATGAACACTGAAGCTTTCTTT. Amino acids: CASRTQGQMNTEAFF.

The chain employs TRBV15 and TRBJ2-3; D is possibly TRBD1 (6 bases). Per germline, CDR1 LNHNV and CDR2 YYDKDF (reference sequence). V was shortened by 1 base and J by 2 bases, with 10 bases between the two germline ends. This CDR3 has 15 residues. The CDR3 here is CATSRGTDITDTQYF. The CDR3 coding sequence is TGTGCCACCAGCAGAGGGACAGATATCACAGATACGCAGTATTTT.

To note about this clone: Germline and junction disagree at one end, which may indicate a read error. This chain connects TRBV28 to TRBJ2-7, with unresolved D. This CDR3 is 12 amino acids long. Germline lookup yields CDR1 MDHEN and CDR2 SYDVKM. CDR3 DNA: TGTGCTAGCAGGATCGGTACCTACGAGCAGTACTTC. This codes for CASRIGTYEQYF.

CDR3 sequence: CASSQGLAGSTDTQYF. The DNA of the CDR3 is TGTGCCAGCAGCCAGGGACTAGCGGGATCCACAGATACGCAGTATTTT. The chain couples TRBV7-9 to TRBJ2-3; 13 bases map to TRBD2. Germline lookup yields CDR1 SEHNR and CDR2 FQNEAQ (reference sequence). The CDR3 totals 16 residues. J gave up 2 bases and V 5 bases, and 4 bases lay outside the gene matches. Full variable domain (outside the CDR3, taken from reference TRBV7-9 and TRBJ2-3): DTGVSQNPRHKITKRGQNVTFRCDPISEHNRLYWYRQTLGQGPEFLTYFQNEAQLEKSRLLSDRFSAERPKGSFSTLEIQRTEQGDSAMYLCASSQGLAGSTDTQYFGPGTRLTVL.

The chain links TRBV27 to TRBJ1-2; the D gene is possibly TRBD1 (5 bases). This CDR3 has 14 residues. The V end lost 0 bases, the J end lost 3 bases, and 8 bases lay between the germline ends. CDR1 MNHEY and CDR2 SMNVEV come from the germline V gene (reference sequence). CDR3 loop: CASSLSPGYYGYTF. Here the CDR3 DNA reads TGTGCCAGCAGTTTATCCCCAGGGTACTATGGCTACACCTTC.

The chain is built from TRBV18 and TRBJ2-1; 10 bases map to TRBD2. V trimming: 2 bases; J trimming: 9 bases; junction bases outside the gene matches: 7. The germline gives CDR1 KGHSH, CDR2 LQKENI. This CDR3 has 15 amino acids. The CDR3 region is CASSPASGRATEQFF. The CDR3 DNA is TGTGCCAGCTCACCAGCAAGCGGGAGGGCCACTGAGCAGTTCTTC.

This clone was detected once. This chain joins TRBV4-2 and TRBJ2-3; 11 bases map to TRBD2. CDR3 length: 16 residues. Trimming at V came to 0 bases and at J to 4 bases, leaving 3 bases not matched to a gene. Germline CDR1 and CDR2: LGHNA and YNFKEQ. CDR3 protein: CASSQDIAGGADTQYF. CDR3 nucleotide sequence: TGTGCCAGCAGCCAAGATATAGCGGGAGGGGCAGATACGCAGTATTTT.

The V gene is TRBV5-1, the J gene TRBJ2-2, with 9 bases that match TRBD2. The germline V gene encodes CDR1 SGHRS and CDR2 YFSETQ. Trimming cost V 0 bases and J 0 bases; bases outside gene matches: 6. The CDR3 contains 18 residues. CDR3 sequence (DNA): TGCGCCAGCAGCTTGGAACTAGCGGGCCAATCGAACACCGGGGAGCTGTTTTTT. Translated, it gives CASSLELAGQSNTGELFF. Variable domain in full (rest from reference TRBV5-1 and TRBJ2-2): KAGVTQTPRYLIKTRGQQVTLSCSPISGHRSVSWYQQTPGQGLQFLFEYFSETQRNKGNFPGRFSGRQFSNSRSEMNVSTLELGDSALYLCASSLELAGQSNTGELFFGEGSRLTVL.

The J gene is TRBJ2-2, the V gene TRBV5-1, with 8 bases aligning to TRBD1. Germline V gene data show CDR1 as SGHRS and CDR2 as YFSETQ. Trimming at V came to 5 bases and at J to 3 bases, leaving 6 bases not matched to a gene. There are 15 residues in the CDR3. The CDR3 nucleotides are TGCGCCAGCAGGAGACAGGGGATCCACACCGGGGAGCTGTTTTTT. Translating gives CASRRQGIHTGELFF.

The rearrangement uses TRBV4-1 and TRBJ2-3; 13 bases match TRBD2. Germline V gene lookup returns CDR1 MGHRA and CDR2 YSYEKL. This CDR3 contains 18 residues. With 1 base clipped from V and 4 bases from J, the junction kept 8 bases outside the gene matches. The CDR3 coding sequence is TGCGCCAGCAGCCAAGCCACCGGACTAGCGGGAGTAGCAGATACGCAGTATTTT. This codes for CASSQATGLAGVADTQYF.

J is TRBJ2-2 and V is TRBV5-8; 9 bases fit TRBD1. The CDR3 extends over 16 amino acids. CDR1 SGHTS and CDR2 YDEGEE come from the germline V gene. Trimming cost V 1 base and J 7 bases; bases outside gene matches: 8. CDR3 in amino acids: CASSLPGQGRNGELFF. The DNA for the CDR3 is TGTGCCAGCAGCTTGCCCGGACAGGGGCGTAACGGGGAGCTGTTTTTT. The full variable domain, completed using reference TRBV5-8 and TRBJ2-2, is EAGVTQSPTHLIKTRGQQATLRCSPISGHTSVYWYQQALGLGLQFLLWYDEGEERNRGNFPPRFSGRQFPNYSSELNVNALELEDSALYLCASSLPGQGRNGELFFGEGSRLTVL.